This T cell receptor beta chain is drawn from a study of control samples from healthy donors and cancer patients. This clone was recorded only once. TCRdb's copy holds only in-frame clones and misses some; the assay was immunoSEQ multiplex PCR. Counted here are around 170,000 clones, 70% to 90% occurring once; the ten biggest clones make up 4.9%. The CDR3 loop spans 18 amino acids. V shed 8 bases and J 5 bases; nucleotides not matched to a gene: 17. The germline V gene has CDR1 SNHLY and CDR2 FYNNEI. This chain links TRBV2 with TRBJ2-5; 13 bases are shared with TRBD2. This clonotype was obtained from a woman under 40 in good health. Sequenced: blood. The CDR3 here is CASDGRLLAGGTRETQYF. Here the CDR3 DNA reads TGTGCCAGCGATGGGCGCCTACTAGCGGGGGGGACGCGGGAGACCCAGTACTTC.